This T cell receptor beta chain was retrieved from a study of T cell changes during pregnancy in multiple sclerosis (dated by TCRdb to about 2019). Regarding the complete study: The study looked at changes in the T cell repertoire across pregnancy in women with multiple sclerosis.

Concerning this clone itself: Its antigen remains unidentified. No quality values exist for individual bases; no much larger clone is one base distant.

The CDR3, from cysteine to phenylalanine, totals 15 residues. The kept DNA is CDR3 alone, 45 bases in frame from the first base. V is pruned by 3 bases and J by 8 bases, leaving 8 bases of the junction without a gene match. CDR1 and CDR2, per the germline V gene, are SGDLS and YYNGEE. Receptor libraries were prepared by the immunoSEQ multiplex PCR assay. TCRdb retrieved this table from immuneACCESS and kept in-frame rearrangements only. Not all clones are present; in checked studies, unresolved V genes account for under half, and no reason is known for the remainder. Counted in this sample were about 89,000 clones; about 93% of them appeared once. The top ten clones comprise around 0.84% of the sample.

The sample in question was peripheral blood, obtained in the third trimester of pregnancy. The source is a female donor with multiple sclerosis, enrolled in a pregnancy study. The rearranged segments are TRBV9 and TRBJ1-2, with 12 bases aligning to TRBD1. In nucleotide form, the sequence is TGTGCCAGCAGCGCCCGGGACAGGGGGCTTGGGGGCTACACCTTC. Its translation is CASSARDRGLGGYTF.